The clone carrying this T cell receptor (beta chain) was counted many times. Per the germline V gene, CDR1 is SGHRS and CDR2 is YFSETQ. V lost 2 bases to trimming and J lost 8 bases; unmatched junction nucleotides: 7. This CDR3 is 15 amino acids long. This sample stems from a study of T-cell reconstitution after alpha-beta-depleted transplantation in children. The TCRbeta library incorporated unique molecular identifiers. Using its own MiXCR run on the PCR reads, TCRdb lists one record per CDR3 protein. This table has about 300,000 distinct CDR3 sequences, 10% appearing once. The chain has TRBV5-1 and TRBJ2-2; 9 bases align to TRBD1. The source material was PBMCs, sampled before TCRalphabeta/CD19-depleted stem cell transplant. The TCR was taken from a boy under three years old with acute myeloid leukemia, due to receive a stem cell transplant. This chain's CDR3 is CASSFGQGIVGELFF. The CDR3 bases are TGCGCCAGCAGCTTTGGACAGGGGATAGTAGGGGAGCTGTTTTTT.